These T cell receptor beta chains were read from a single sample in a study of cytomegalovirus exposure and HLA in healthy donors. TCRdb keeps only in-frame clones here, not all; method: immunoSEQ multiplex PCR. Of roughly 190,000 clones in the sample, roughly 77% were seen once. The material sequenced was PBMCs. These TCRs come from a man aged 25 to 40 in good health and CMV-seropositive. The CDR3 runs from the conserved cysteine through the conserved F or W. The order of the fields is V gene, J gene, CDR3 protein.

V gene: TRBV5-1; J gene: TRBJ2-7; CDR3 protein: CASSFDRSYEQYF
V gene: TRBV10-3; J gene: TRBJ1-3; CDR3 protein: CAIQGYSGNTIYF
V gene: TRBV7-6; J gene: TRBJ2-7; CDR3 protein: CASSLSQGGYEQYF
V gene: TRBV2; J gene: TRBJ1-6; CDR3 protein: CASRPGPNSPLHF
V gene: TRBV7-9; J gene: TRBJ2-2; CDR3 protein: CSSSPYTGELFF
V gene: TRBV28; J gene: TRBJ2-7; CDR3 protein: CASSFLSGRADEQYF
V gene: TRBV9; J gene: TRBJ2-7; CDR3 protein: CASSVEVVTYEQYF
V gene: TRBV5-4; J gene: TRBJ2-2; CDR3 protein: CASSLGRGGNTGELFF
V gene: TRBV30; J gene: TRBJ1-5; CDR3 protein: CAWSAQYSNQPQHF
V gene: TRBV7-9; J gene: TRBJ1-2; CDR3 protein: CASSFSARGDRGNGYTF
V gene: TRBV2; J gene: TRBJ1-1; CDR3 protein: CASSQYTSRGTEAFF
V gene: TRBV6-5; J gene: TRBJ2-7; CDR3 protein: CASSPRQVYEQYF
V gene: TRBV13; J gene: TRBJ1-6; CDR3 protein: CASSEGANSPLHF
V gene: TRBV7-2; J gene: TRBJ1-2; CDR3 protein: CASSPRQAYYGYTF
V gene: TRBV27; J gene: TRBJ1-3; CDR3 protein: CASSFGAGNTIYF
V gene: TRBV5-4; J gene: TRBJ1-6; CDR3 protein: CASSSATGVNSPLHF
V gene: TRBV7-9; J gene: TRBJ2-2; CDR3 protein: CASSEQGGRTGELFF
V gene: TRBV5-1; J gene: TRBJ2-3; CDR3 protein: CASSLEGWGADTQYF
V gene: TRBV5-1; J gene: TRBJ2-1; CDR3 protein: CASSQTGNSYNEQFF
V gene: TRBV7-7; J gene: TRBJ2-5; CDR3 protein: CASSSHRVGETQYF
V gene: TRBV7-8; J gene: TRBJ1-5; CDR3 protein: CASSLARGNQPQHF
V gene: TRBV27; J gene: TRBJ2-7; CDR3 protein: CASSLPNGYEQYF
V gene: TRBV30; J gene: TRBJ1-1; CDR3 protein: CAWAGTVNTEAFF
V gene: TRBV7-3; J gene: TRBJ2-3; CDR3 protein: CASSLQGQSTDTQYF
V gene: TRBV5-6; J gene: TRBJ1-1; CDR3 protein: CASSLVDREAFF
V gene: TRBV7-2; J gene: TRBJ2-7; CDR3 protein: CASSVAKGFGEQYF
V gene: TRBV7-6; J gene: .; CDR3 protein: CASSPEPGLAVYEQYF
V gene: TRBV4-3; J gene: TRBJ1-1; CDR3 protein: CASSQSLGRAFF
V gene: TRBV6-1; J gene: TRBJ2-1; CDR3 protein: CASNLRGEQFF
V gene: TRBV10-2; J gene: TRBJ2-5; CDR3 protein: CASSDQRGIQETQYF
V gene: TRBV28; J gene: TRBJ2-1; CDR3 protein: CASSLTASSGSQAYNEQFF
V gene: TRBV20-1; J gene: TRBJ2-7; CDR3 protein: CSATPSREQYF
V gene: TRBV28; J gene: TRBJ2-3; CDR3 protein: CASTTAGGKTDTQYF
V gene: TRBV4-1; J gene: TRBJ1-4; CDR3 protein: CASSRSGVTNEKLFF
V gene: TRBV5-1; J gene: TRBJ2-7; CDR3 protein: CASSLRLAGGSEQYF
V gene: TRBV27; J gene: TRBJ2-2; CDR3 protein: CASSLIQGAVRELFF
V gene: TRBV5-1; J gene: TRBJ1-4; CDR3 protein: CASSLEGVGKLFF
V gene: TRBV6-6; J gene: TRBJ2-1; CDR3 protein: CASSYPGREHNEQFF
V gene: TRBV10-3; J gene: TRBJ2-3; CDR3 protein: CAISESAARGADTQYF
V gene: TRBV25-1; J gene: TRBJ1-6; CDR3 protein: CASSAIAFNSPLHF
V gene: TRBV19; J gene: TRBJ1-1; CDR3 protein: CASRGVVNTEAFF
V gene: TRBV5-6; J gene: TRBJ2-4; CDR3 protein: CASSSLGKNIQYF
V gene: TRBV27; J gene: TRBJ2-1; CDR3 protein: CASSMSSREQFF
V gene: TRBV30; J gene: TRBJ2-3; CDR3 protein: CAWKGLTDTQYF
V gene: TRBV5-1; J gene: TRBJ2-7; CDR3 protein: CASSLTGSYEQYF
V gene: TRBV30; J gene: TRBJ1-5; CDR3 protein: CAWRNDGNNQPQHF
V gene: TRBV28; J gene: TRBJ1-5; CDR3 protein: CASSLQGNSNQPQHF
V gene: TRBV7-9; J gene: TRBJ1-4; CDR3 protein: CASSLGQGAYEKLFF
V gene: TRBV18; J gene: TRBJ2-5; CDR3 protein: CASSPREAQYF
V gene: TRBV2; J gene: TRBJ1-2; CDR3 protein: CASSERQGNYGYTF